The clone carrying this T cell receptor (beta chain) showed up just a few times. The data belong to a study of T cells in Graves' hyperthyroidism and ophthalmopathy. Germline loops: CDR1 MNHEY, CDR2 SMNVEV (reference sequence). V was shortened by 6 bases and J by 1 base, with 19 bases between the two germline ends. This CDR3 comprises 16 residues. Amplification of TCR beta CDR3 regions was performed using RNA transcripts as template. HTBI primers were used for first-round RT-PCR of the TCR CDR3. TCRdb itself ran the multiplex PCR reads through MiXCR, one entry per CDR3 protein. The sample has about 480,000 distinct CDR3 sequences, around a fifth seen once; the top ten hold 49%.

Sequences were obtained from blood. The chain couples TRBV27 to TRBJ2-7; a possible D gene is TRBD1 (5 bases). This receptor was identified in a woman in her sixties or seventies with Graves' ophthalmopathy. The CDR3 protein is CASRSSDRDVSYEQYF. The CDR3 bases are TGTGCCAGCAGATCCTCCGACAGAGACGTTTCCTACGAGCAGTACTTC.